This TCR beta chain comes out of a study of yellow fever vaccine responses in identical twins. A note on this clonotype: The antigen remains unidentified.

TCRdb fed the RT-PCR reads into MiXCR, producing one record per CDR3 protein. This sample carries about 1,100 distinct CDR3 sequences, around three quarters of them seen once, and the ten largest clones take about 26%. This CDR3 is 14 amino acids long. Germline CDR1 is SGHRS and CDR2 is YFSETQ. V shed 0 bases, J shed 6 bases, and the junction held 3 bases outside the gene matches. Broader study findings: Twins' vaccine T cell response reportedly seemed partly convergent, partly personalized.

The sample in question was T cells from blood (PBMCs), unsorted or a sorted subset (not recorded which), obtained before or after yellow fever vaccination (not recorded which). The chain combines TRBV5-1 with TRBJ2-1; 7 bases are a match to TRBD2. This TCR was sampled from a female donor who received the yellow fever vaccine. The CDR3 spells CASSLAWTSNEQFF. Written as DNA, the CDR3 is TGCGCCAGCAGCTTGGCGTGGACTAGCAATGAGCAGTTCTTC.